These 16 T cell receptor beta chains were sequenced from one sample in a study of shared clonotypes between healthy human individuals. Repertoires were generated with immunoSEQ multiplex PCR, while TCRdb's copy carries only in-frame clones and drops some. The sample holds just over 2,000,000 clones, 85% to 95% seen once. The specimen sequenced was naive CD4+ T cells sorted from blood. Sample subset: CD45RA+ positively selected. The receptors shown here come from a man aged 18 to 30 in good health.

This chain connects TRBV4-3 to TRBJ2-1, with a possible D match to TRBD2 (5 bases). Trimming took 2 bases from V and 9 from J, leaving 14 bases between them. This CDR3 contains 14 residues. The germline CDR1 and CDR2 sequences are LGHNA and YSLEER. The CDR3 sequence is CASSQTTSRGEQFF. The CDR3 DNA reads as TGCGCCAGCAGCCAAACTACCTCACGGGGTGAGCAGTTCTTC.

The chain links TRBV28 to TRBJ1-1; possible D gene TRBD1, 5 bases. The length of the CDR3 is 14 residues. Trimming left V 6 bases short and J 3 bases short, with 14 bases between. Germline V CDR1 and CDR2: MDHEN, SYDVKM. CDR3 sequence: CASSSLGGDTEAFF. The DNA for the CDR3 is TGTGCCAGCAGCAGCCTCGGAGGGGACACTGAAGCTTTCTTT. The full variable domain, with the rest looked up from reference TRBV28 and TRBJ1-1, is DVKVTQSSRYLVKRTGEKVFLECVQDMDHENMFWYRQDPGLGLRLIYFSYDVKMKEKGDIPEGYSVSREKKERFSLILESASTNQTSMYLCASSSLGGDTEAFFGQGTRLTVV.

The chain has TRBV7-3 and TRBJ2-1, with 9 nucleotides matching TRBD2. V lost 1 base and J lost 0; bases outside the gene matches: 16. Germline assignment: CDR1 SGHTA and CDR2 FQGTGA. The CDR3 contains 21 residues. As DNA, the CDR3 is TGTGCCAGCAGCTTAAACCAGGGGCTAGCGGGGAAAATAAGCTCCTACAATGAGCAGTTCTTC. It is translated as CASSLNQGLAGKISSYNEQFF.

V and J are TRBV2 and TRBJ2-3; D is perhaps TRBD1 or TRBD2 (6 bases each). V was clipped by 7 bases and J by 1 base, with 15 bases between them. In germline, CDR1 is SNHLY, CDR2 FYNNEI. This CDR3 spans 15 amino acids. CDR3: CASTGGLGGTDTQYF. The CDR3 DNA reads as TGTGCCAGCACTGGGGGGCTAGGAGGCACAGATACGCAGTATTTT. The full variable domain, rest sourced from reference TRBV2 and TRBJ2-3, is EPEVTQTPSHQVTQMGQEVILRCVPISNHLYFYWYRQILGQKVEFLVSFYNNEISEKSEIFDDQFSVERPDGSNFTLKIRSTKLEDSAMYFCASTGGLGGTDTQYFGPGTRLTVL.

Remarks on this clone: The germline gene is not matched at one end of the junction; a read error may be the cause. The CDR3 is CASSLSGSPPDTQYF. The CDR3 nucleotides are TGTGCTAGCAGCTTAAGTGGGTCCCCGCCAGATACGCAGTATTTT. V is TRBV7-7 and J is TRBJ2-3, with D unclear. The CDR3 has 15 amino acids. Germline assignment: CDR1 SSHAT and CDR2 FNYEAQ (reference sequence). The whole variable domain, filled in from reference TRBV7-7 and TRBJ2-3, reads GAGVSQSPRYKVTKRGQDVTLRCDPISSHATLYWYQQALGQGPEFLTYFNYEAQPDKSGLPSDRFSAERPEGSISTLTIQRTEQRDSAMYRCASSLSGSPPDTQYFGPGTRLTVL.

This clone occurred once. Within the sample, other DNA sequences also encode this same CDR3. CDR3 region: CASSGQGSTEAFF. The CDR3 DNA is TGTGCCAGCAGTGGACAGGGCAGCACTGAAGCTTTCTTT. The chain employs TRBV2 and TRBJ1-1; 7 bases align to TRBD1. Losses at the gene ends were 4 bases for V and 4 bases for J; bases not matched to a gene: 3. CDR3 length: 13 amino acids. In germline, CDR1 is SNHLY, CDR2 FYNNEI.

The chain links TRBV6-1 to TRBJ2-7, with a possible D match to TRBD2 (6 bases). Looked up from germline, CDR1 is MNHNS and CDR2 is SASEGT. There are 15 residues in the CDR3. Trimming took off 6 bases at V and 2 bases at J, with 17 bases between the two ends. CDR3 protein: CASSPIGGVTYEQYF. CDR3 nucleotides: TGTGCCAGCAGCCCTATCGGGGGAGTTACCTACGAGCAGTACTTC.

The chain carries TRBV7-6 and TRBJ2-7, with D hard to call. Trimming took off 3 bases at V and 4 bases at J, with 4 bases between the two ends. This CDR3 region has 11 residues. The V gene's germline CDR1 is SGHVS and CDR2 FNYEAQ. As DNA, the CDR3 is TGTGCCAGCAGCTTGGAGTACGAGCAGTACTTC. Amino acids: CASSLEYEQYF.

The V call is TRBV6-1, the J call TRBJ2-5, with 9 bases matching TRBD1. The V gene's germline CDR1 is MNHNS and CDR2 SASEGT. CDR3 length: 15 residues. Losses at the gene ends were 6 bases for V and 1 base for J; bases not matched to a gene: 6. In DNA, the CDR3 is TGTGCCAGCAGCCCGGGACAGGGATTCCAAGAGACCCAGTACTTC. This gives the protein CASSPGQGFQETQYF.

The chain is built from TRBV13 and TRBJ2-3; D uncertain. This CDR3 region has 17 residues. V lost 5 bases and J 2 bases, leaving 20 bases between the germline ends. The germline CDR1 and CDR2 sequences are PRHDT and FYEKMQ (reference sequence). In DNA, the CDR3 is TGTGCCAGCAGCCCCCGTCGGCAGGTTTGGGACACAGATACGCAGTATTTT. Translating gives CASSPRRQVWDTDTQYF.

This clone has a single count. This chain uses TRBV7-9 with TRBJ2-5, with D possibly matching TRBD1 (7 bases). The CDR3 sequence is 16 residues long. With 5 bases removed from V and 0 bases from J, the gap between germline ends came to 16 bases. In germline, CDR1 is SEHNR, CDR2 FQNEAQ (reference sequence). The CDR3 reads CASSPPPGGNQETQYF. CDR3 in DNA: TGTGCCAGCAGCCCCCCCCCAGGGGGGAACCAAGAGACCCAGTACTTC.

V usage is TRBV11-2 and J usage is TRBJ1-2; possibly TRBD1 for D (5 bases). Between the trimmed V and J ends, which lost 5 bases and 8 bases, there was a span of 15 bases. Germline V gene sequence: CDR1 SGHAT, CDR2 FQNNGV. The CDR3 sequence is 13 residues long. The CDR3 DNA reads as TGTGCCAGCAGCCCGCGACAGTGGGGAGGCTACACCTTC. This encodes CASSPRQWGGYTF.

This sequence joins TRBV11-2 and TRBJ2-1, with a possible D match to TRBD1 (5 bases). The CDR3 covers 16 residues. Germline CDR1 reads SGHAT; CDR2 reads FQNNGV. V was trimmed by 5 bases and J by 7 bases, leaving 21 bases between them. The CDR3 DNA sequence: TGTGCCAGCAGCGCCCGGGTTCCAGGGATGAGGAATGAGCAGTTCTTC. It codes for CASSARVPGMRNEQFF.

The CDR3 reads CASSSEVAGETQYF. CDR3 sequence (DNA): TGTGCCAGCAGTTCCGAAGTAGCGGGTGAGACCCAGTACTTC. The chain links TRBV28 to TRBJ2-5; TRBD2 agrees at 7 bases. CDR1 and CDR2 from the germline V gene are MDHEN and SYDVKM. This CDR3 spans 14 amino acids. V was clipped by 4 bases and J by 5 bases; unmatched bases: 7.

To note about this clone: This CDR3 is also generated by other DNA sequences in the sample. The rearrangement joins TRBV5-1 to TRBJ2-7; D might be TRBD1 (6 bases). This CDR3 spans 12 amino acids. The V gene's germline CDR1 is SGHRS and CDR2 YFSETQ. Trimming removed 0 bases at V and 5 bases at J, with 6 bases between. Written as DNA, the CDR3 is TGCGCCAGCAGCTTGGACAGGGACGAGCAGTACTTC. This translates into CASSLDRDEQYF.

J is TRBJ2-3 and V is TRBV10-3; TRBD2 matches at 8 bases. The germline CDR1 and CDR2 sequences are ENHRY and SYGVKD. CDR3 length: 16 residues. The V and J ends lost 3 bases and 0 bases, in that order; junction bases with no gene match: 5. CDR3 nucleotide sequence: TGTGCCATCAGTGATACTAGCGGAACTAGCACAGATACGCAGTATTTT. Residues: CAISDTSGTSTDTQYF.